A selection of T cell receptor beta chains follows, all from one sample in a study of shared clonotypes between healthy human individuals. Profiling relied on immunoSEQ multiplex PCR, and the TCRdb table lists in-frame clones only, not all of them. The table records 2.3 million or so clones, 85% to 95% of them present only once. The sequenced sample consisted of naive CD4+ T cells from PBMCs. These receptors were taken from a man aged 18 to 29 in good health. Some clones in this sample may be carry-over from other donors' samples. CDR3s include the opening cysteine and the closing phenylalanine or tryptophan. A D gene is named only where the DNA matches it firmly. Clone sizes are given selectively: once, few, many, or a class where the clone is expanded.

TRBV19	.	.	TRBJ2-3	TGTGCCAGTAGTGGGTGGGGTTTCACAGATACGCAGTATTTT	CASSGWGFTDTQYF
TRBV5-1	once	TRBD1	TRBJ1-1	TGCGCCAGCAGCGACCATCGGACAGGGGGCACTGAAGCTTTCTTT	CASSDHRTGGTEAFF
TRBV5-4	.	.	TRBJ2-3	TGTGCCAGCAGCTTCCGAGCGATAGAAGCAGATACGCAGTATTTT	CASSFRAIEADTQYF
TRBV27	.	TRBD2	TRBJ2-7	TGTGCCAGCGCGGGAGCCAGGTCCTACGAGCAGTACTTC	CASAGARSYEQYF
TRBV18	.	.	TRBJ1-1	TGTGCCAGCTCAGGGGACCAGAACACTGAAGCTTTCTTT	CASSGDQNTEAFF
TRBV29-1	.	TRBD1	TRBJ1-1	TGCAGCGTTGAGGGGATCAGGGGGGAGAATGCTTTCTTT	CSVEGIRGENAFF
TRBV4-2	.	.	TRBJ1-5	TGTGCCAGCAGCGAGCCCGGACCACGCCATCAGCCCCAGCATTTT	CASSEPGPRHQPQHF
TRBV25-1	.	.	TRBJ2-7	TGTGCCAGCCTAGGTGGGCAGGGATCCTACGAGCAGTACTTC	CASLGGQGSYEQYF
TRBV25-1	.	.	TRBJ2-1	TGTGCCAGCAGTGATTCCTATCTGCAATCGGGTGAGCAGTTCTTC	CASSDSYLQSGEQFF
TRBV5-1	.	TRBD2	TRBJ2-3	TGCGCCAGCAGCCCGTTTACTTGGCGGGAGAGACCAGATACGCAGTATTTT	CASSPFTWRERPDTQYF
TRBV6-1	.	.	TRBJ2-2	TGTGCCAGCAGGGTAGAGCGGCGGGAGCTGTTTTTT	CASRVERRELFF
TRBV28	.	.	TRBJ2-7	TGTGCCAGCAGCCCCGGTGGGGCGAGCTCCTACGAGCAGTACTTC	CASSPGGASSYEQYF
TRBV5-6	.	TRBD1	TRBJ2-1	TGTGCCAGCAGCGTAGACAGGGGTGTTTTTGACAATGAGCAGTTCTTC	CASSVDRGVFDNEQFF
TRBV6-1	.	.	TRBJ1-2	TGTGCCAGCAGTGAAGGTTTGGATTACTATGGCTACACCTTC	CASSEGLDYYGYTF
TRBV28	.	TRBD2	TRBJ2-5	TGTGCCAGCAGACCCCCAGGACTAGCTCCGGACTTC	CASRPPGLAPDF
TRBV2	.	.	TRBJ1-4	TGTGCCAGCACCGCAGGGGCAACTAATGAAAAACTGTTTTTT	CASTAGATNEKLFF
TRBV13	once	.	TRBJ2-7	TGTGCCAGCAGCTCGCTCGGGACATACTACGAGCAGTACTTC	CASSSLGTYYEQYF
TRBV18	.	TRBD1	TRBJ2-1	TGTGCCAGCTCACCGGACAGGCGGGAGCAGTTCTTC	CASSPDRREQFF
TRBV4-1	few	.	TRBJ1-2	TGCGCCAGCAGCCAAGAGGGTGGGTTCGGTAACTATGGCTACACCTTC	CASSQEGGFGNYGYTF
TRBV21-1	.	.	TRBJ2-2	TGTGCCAGAGGGACGCGGGACACCGGGGAGCTGTTTTTT	CARGTRDTGELFF
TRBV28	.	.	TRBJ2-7	TGTGCCAGCACTCCCGGCGACGAGCAGTACTTC	CASTPGDEQYF
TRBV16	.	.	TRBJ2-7	TGTGCCAGCAGCCAGATCAGACAGGGGAGGGATCCCGAGCAGTACTTC	CASSQIRQGRDPEQYF
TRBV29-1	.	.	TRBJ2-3	TGCAGCGTTGAAGATCTCGAAGCTGATACGCAGTATTTT	CSVEDLEADTQYF
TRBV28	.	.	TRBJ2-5	TGTGCCAGCAGTTTAGGTACGGGTCAAGAGACCCAGTACTTC	CASSLGTGQETQYF
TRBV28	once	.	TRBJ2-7	TGTGCCTCTTTAGGACAGCGGGGCTCCTACGAGCAGTACTTC	CASLGQRGSYEQYF
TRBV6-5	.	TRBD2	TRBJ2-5	TGTGCCAGCAGTTCCGTAGCGGGAGCCCCAGAGACCCAGTACTTC	CASSSVAGAPETQYF
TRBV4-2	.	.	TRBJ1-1	TGTGCCAGCAGCCAGGTCAGACAGGACACTGAAGCTTTCTTT	CASSQVRQDTEAFF
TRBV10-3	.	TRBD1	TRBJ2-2	TGTGCCATCAGTTCCTACGGACAGGGCCCCGGGGAGCTGTTTTTT	CAISSYGQGPGELFF
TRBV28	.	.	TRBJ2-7	TGTGCCAGCAGCCCCAGGGGGGGAGGGCCCTACGAGCAGTACTTC	CASSPRGGGPYEQYF
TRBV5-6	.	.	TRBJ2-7	TGTGCCAGCAGCTCCCCCGGGACGCGCTCCTACGAGCAGTACTTC	CASSSPGTRSYEQYF
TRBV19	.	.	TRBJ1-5	TGTGCCAGTAGTTTTCGATACGAAGGCAATCAGCCCCAGCATTTT	CASSFRYEGNQPQHF
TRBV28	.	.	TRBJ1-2	TGTGCCAGCAGTCCCCTCGTTCTACTTAACTATGGCTACACCTTC	CASSPLVLLNYGYTF
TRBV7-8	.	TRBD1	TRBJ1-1	TGTGCCAGCAGCTTAGGACAGGGCGGTCTTGAAGCTTTCTTT	CASSLGQGGLEAFF
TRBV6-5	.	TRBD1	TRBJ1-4	TGTGCCAGCAAGGCCGTGACAGGGGAGGGTGAAAAACTGTTTTTT	CASKAVTGEGEKLFF
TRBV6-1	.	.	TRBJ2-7	TGTGCCAGCAGCGCTCGCCCAGGGGTCGAGCAGTACTTC	CASSARPGVEQYF
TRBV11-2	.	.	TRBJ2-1	TGTGCCAGCAGACGTATACAGGGTTCCTACAATGAGCAGTTCTTC	CASRRIQGSYNEQFF
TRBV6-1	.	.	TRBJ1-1	TGTGCCAGCAGCGATCAGCTGAACACTGAAGCTTTCTTT	CASSDQLNTEAFF
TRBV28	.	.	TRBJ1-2	TGTGCCAGGATCTACCCGGGGTGCTCCTATGGCTACACCTTC	CARIYPGCSYGYTF
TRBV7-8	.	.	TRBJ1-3	TGTGCCAGCAGCGCGGCCGGGATCTCTGGAAACACCATATATTTT	CASSAAGISGNTIYF
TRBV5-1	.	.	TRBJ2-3	TGCGCCAGCAGCTTGGGGGGGCTAGCGGGCACAGATACGCAGTATTTT	CASSLGGLAGTDTQYF
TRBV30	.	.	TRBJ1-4	TGTGCCTGGAGTCCAATGAATGAAAAACTGTTTTTT	CAWSPMNEKLFF
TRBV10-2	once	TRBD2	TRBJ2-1	TGCGCCAGCATCCCCGATGGGGCGGGAGCATACAATGAGCAGTTCTTC	CASIPDGAGAYNEQFF
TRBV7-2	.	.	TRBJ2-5	TGTGCCAGCAGCTTATCAAGTCGGCAAGAGACCCAGTACTTC	CASSLSSRQETQYF
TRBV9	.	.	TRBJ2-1	TGTGCCAGCAGCCCCCGCGGATTTCCTTACAATGAGCAGTTCTTC	CASSPRGFPYNEQFF
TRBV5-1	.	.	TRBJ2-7	TGCGCCAGCAGGGACGGTGCCTACGAGCAGTACTTC	CASRDGAYEQYF
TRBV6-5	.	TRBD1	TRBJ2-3	TGTGCCAGCAGTTGGACAGGGGCGGGCACAGATACGCAGTATTTT	CASSWTGAGTDTQYF
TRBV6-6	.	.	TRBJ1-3	TGTGCCAGCAGTTACGCGGAACCCTCTGGAAACACCATATATTTT	CASSYAEPSGNTIYF
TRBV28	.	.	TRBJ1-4	TGTGCCAGCAGCCGAGTAATGAGCGGTGTTGAAAAACTGTTTTTT	CASSRVMSGVEKLFF
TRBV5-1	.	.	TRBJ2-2	TGCGCCAGCAGCCTTCTGGGGGGCATAGACACCGGGGAGCTGTTTTTT	CASSLLGGIDTGELFF
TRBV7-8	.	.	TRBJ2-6	TGTGCCAGCACCGTCCGATGGGGGGCAAGCTCTGGGGCCAACGTCCTGACTTTC	CASTVRWGASSGANVLTF
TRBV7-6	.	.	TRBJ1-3	TGTGCCAGCAGCTTCAATACAGAGTTTGGAAACACCATATATTTT	CASSFNTEFGNTIYF
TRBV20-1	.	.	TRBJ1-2	TGCAGTGCTAGGAACAGGGCTGGCTACACCTTC	CSARNRAGYTF
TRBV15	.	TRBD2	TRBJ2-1	TGTGCCACCAGCAGAGAGGGCGGGACTAGCGGGAGGGTTGAGCAGTTCTTC	CATSREGGTSGRVEQFF